This TCR beta chain comes out of a study of T cells in Graves' hyperthyroidism and ophthalmopathy. Study findings and constraints: Before onset, ophthalmopathy was predicted by the model a median around 6.5 months earlier. Ophthalmopathy and stable hyperthyroidism were separated by a 13 V-J model.

This clonotype was observed at least ten times. Its antigen remains unidentified. Amplification of TCR beta CDR3 regions used RNA as the template. The TCR CDR3 first-round RT-PCR relied on the HTBI primer set. TCRdb fed the multiplex PCR reads into MiXCR, producing one record per CDR3 protein. The profile shows fewer than 450,000 distinct CDR3 sequences, approximately 17% of them singletons. Uncontrolled infection, other autoimmune disease, pregnancy and lactation each barred patients from inclusion. Predating any ophthalmopathy symptoms, the blood sample was taken at first hyperthyroidism diagnosis. This CDR3 has 13 amino acids. The V and J ends lost 5 bases and 6 bases respectively, with 14 bases between them. Germline V gene data show CDR1 as SSHAT and CDR2 as FNYEAQ (reference sequence).

The sample consisted of blood. The rearrangement links TRBV7-7 to TRBJ2-7, with D possibly TRBD1 on 5 matching bases. The clonotype comes from a woman aged 25 to 45 with Graves' hyperthyroidism that later progressed to Graves' ophthalmopathy. CDR3 coding DNA: TGTGCCAGCAGCCCCCACCCAGGGTCCGAGCAGTACTTC. Its translation: CASSPHPGSEQYF.